This is a list of T cell receptor beta chains from one sample in a study of PD-L1 blockade in urothelial cancer. Data came from immunoSEQ multiplex PCR; TCRdb stores just in-frame clones and leaves some out. The sample carries approximately 47,000 clones, more than 75% recorded once. Sequences were derived from PBMCs, sampled around atezolizumab (anti-PD-L1) treatment. These receptors were obtained from a man aged 45-65 years with urothelial cancer. The CDR3 runs from the conserved cysteine through the conserved F or W. A D gene is named only where the DNA matches it firmly. Expanded clones are given a class, and other clones once, few, many or no size at all.

clone size	V gene	D gene	J gene	CDR3 length	CDR3 DNA	CDR3 protein
-	TRBV5-1	TRBD2	TRBJ2-4	14	TGCGCCAGCAGCTACGGCGGGGGGCAAAACATTCAGTACTTC	CASSYGGGQNIQYF
-	TRBV11-3	-	TRBJ1-3	16	TGTGCCAGCAGCTTACAACCAAAAGAGAATGGAAACACCATATATTTT	CASSLQPKENGNTIYF
-	TRBV6-1	-	TRBJ2-1	12	TGTGCCAGCAGTGACTACCCCAATGAGCAGTTCTTC	CASSDYPNEQFF
-	TRBV2	TRBD1	TRBJ1-4	15	TGTGCCAGCAGTCGGTACAGGGGCGCTAATGAAAAACTGTTTTTT	CASSRYRGANEKLFF
-	TRBV27	TRBD1	TRBJ2-5	15	TGTGCCAGCAGGGGATCCGGGACAGCCCAAGAGACCCAGTACTTC	CASRGSGTAQETQYF
-	TRBV27	TRBD1	TRBJ1-1	14	TGTGCCAGCAGTTTACAGGGGGCGGCCACTGAAGCTTTCTTT	CASSLQGAATEAFF
-	TRBV7-6	TRBD1	TRBJ1-2	15	TGTGCCAGCAGCTCTAACAGGGGGGGAAGGGATGGCTACACCTTC	CASSSNRGGRDGYTF
-	TRBV7-8	-	TRBJ1-2	13	TGTGCCAGCAGTCCTCGGGAAAACTATGGCTACACCTTC	CASSPRENYGYTF
-	TRBV6-6	-	TRBJ1-3	14	TGTGCCAGCAGTTTCCTGAGCTCTGGAAACACCATATATTTT	CASSFLSSGNTIYF
-	TRBV6-5	-	TRBJ2-1	13	TGTGCCAGCAGCCCTCCGGGGTACAATGAGCAGTTCTTC	CASSPPGYNEQFF
-	TRBV29-1	-	TRBJ2-1	12	TGCAGCGTTGCGGGTTCCTACAATGAGCAGTTCTTC	CSVAGSYNEQFF
-	TRBV5-1	TRBD2	TRBJ2-2	14	TGCGCCAGCAGCTTGGAGCGGGAGGGCGGGGAGCTGTTTTTT	CASSLEREGGELFF
-	TRBV18	-	TRBJ1-4	14	TGTGCCAGCTCACCGGGACTGTATAATGAAAAACTGTTTTTT	CASSPGLYNEKLFF
-	TRBV19	-	TRBJ2-5	16	TGTGCCAGTAGTCGCAAGGCGGGTGGGCGGCAAGAGACCCAGTACTTC	CASSRKAGGRQETQYF
few	TRBV18	TRBD1	TRBJ1-2	16	TGTGCCAGCTCATCTACAACAGGGGGCGAAAACTATGGCTACACCTTC	CASSSTTGGENYGYTF
-	TRBV5-1	TRBD1	TRBJ2-7	16	TGCGCCAGCAGCTCAAGCACCGGGACAGGGGTGAGGGAGCAGTACTTC	CASSSSTGTGVREQYF
-	TRBV7-8	-	TRBJ2-7	12	TGTGCCAGCAGCCCTCACAGCTACGAGCAGTACTTC	CASSPHSYEQYF
-	TRBV27	TRBD1	TRBJ2-5	14	TGTGCCTACAGGGGGGTAGCCTACCAAGAGACCCAGTACTTC	CAYRGVAYQETQYF
-	TRBV4-1	TRBD1	TRBJ2-3	15	TGCGCCAGCAGCCAAGTAACAGGGGTGACAGATACGCAGTATTTT	CASSQVTGVTDTQYF
-	TRBV29-1	-	TRBJ1-1	14	TGCAGCGTTGTGTGGGCCAGGCTTAGCACTGAAGCTTTCTTT	CSVVWARLSTEAFF
-	TRBV7-3	-	TRBJ2-3	14	TGTGCCAGCAGTTACAATTCGGGGATGGGTACGCAGTATTTT	CASSYNSGMGTQYF
-	TRBV19	TRBD1	TRBJ1-5	16	TGTGCCAGTAGTGCAGAATCGACAGGGCCCAATCAGCCCCAGCATTTT	CASSAESTGPNQPQHF
-	TRBV19	-	TRBJ2-7	13	TGTGCCAGTAGTCCTACGGACTGGTACGAGCAGTACTTC	CASSPTDWYEQYF
-	TRBV7-8	-	TRBJ1-2	16	TGTGCCAGCAGCCTACGGCGGGGGGGCAAGAGCTATGGCTACACCTTC	CASSLRRGGKSYGYTF
-	TRBV5-1	TRBD1	TRBJ2-5	15	TGCGCCAGCAGCATAGGGACAGGTAGTGTGGAGACCCAGTACTTC	CASSIGTGSVETQYF
few	TRBV5-1	TRBD1	TRBJ2-1	14	TGCGCCAGCAGCCCAGCCGGGACAGGTCTCGGGCAGTTCTTC	CASSPAGTGLGQFF
-	TRBV5-1	-	TRBJ1-1	16	TGCGCCAGCAGCTTGAGTTTTACGACAGCCAACACTGAAGCTTTCTTT	CASSLSFTTANTEAFF
-	TRBV7-6	TRBD1	TRBJ2-4	16	TGTGCCAGCAGCGCGACAGGGGGCCTAGCCAAAAACATTCAGTACTTC	CASSATGGLAKNIQYF
-	TRBV28	-	TRBJ1-2	11	TGTGCCAGCACCGAGGGATTTGGCTACACCTTC	CASTEGFGYTF
-	TRBV15	-	TRBJ1-2	15	TGTGCCACCAGCAGAGACGCAGGGGCGAAGGATGGCTACACCTTC	CATSRDAGAKDGYTF
-	TRBV5-1	TRBD2	TRBJ2-3	16	TGCGCCAGCAGGGTTGGGACTAGCGGGCTGACAGATACGCAGTATTTT	CASRVGTSGLTDTQYF
-	TRBV28	-	TRBJ1-5	15	TGTGCCAGCAGTTTACGCCAGGGCGAATCTCAGCCCCAGCATTTT	CASSLRQGESQPQHF
-	TRBV19	TRBD1	TRBJ1-2	15	TGTGCCAGTAGTCAAACAGGGGGCTTCTCCTATGGCTACACCTTC	CASSQTGGFSYGYTF
-	TRBV15	-	TRBJ2-1	15	TGTGCCACCAGCAGAGTACGGGAAGGGTATGGTGAGCAGTTCTTC	CATSRVREGYGEQFF
-	TRBV28	TRBD1	TRBJ2-5	15	TGTGCCAGCACCCGTCCGACAGGGGGTATTAAGACCCAGTACTTC	CASTRPTGGIKTQYF
-	TRBV5-6	-	TRBJ2-3	14	TGTGCCAGCAGCGCCCTAGCGCGCACAGATACGCAGTATTTT	CASSALARTDTQYF
-	TRBV4-1	-	TRBJ2-5	15	TGCGCCAGCAGCCAACCCGACAGAGACCAAGAGACCCAGTACTTC	CASSQPDRDQETQYF
-	TRBV18	TRBD2	TRBJ2-3	14	TGTGCCAGCTCACCGGGAGGGTTGGCAGATACGCAGTATTTT	CASSPGGLADTQYF
-	TRBV4-2	TRBD1	TRBJ1-1	14	TGTGCCAGCAGCCAACCGGGACAGGGGGCTACAGCTTTCTTT	CASSQPGQGATAFF
few	TRBV9	TRBD2	TRBJ2-1	17	TGTGCCAGCAGCCCCCGCTTAGCGGGGGGGGCAAAGAATGAGCAGTTCTTC	CASSPRLAGGAKNEQFF
-	TRBV30	-	TRBJ1-2	14	TGTGCCTGGGACAATCAAGACAGTAACTATGGCTACACCTTC	CAWDNQDSNYGYTF
-	TRBV5-1	-	TRBJ1-4	16	TGCGCCAGCAGCTTGGCAGGAGGAACAACTAATGAAAAACTGTTTTTT	CASSLAGGTTNEKLFF
-	TRBV5-1	-	TRBJ1-5	16	TGCGCCAGCAGCTTAGGAGCCTCCGAGGGCAATCAGCCCCAGCATTTT	CASSLGASEGNQPQHF
-	TRBV7-9	TRBD1	TRBJ1-5	16	TGTGCCAGCAGCCCTGAGACAGGGCTTAGCAATCAGCCCCAGCATTTT	CASSPETGLSNQPQHF
-	TRBV6-4	-	TRBJ2-1	13	TGTGCCAGCAATAAACAGGGCTACAATGAGCAGTTCTTC	CASNKQGYNEQFF
-	TRBV5-5	TRBD1	TRBJ1-1	14	TGTGCCAGCAGCTTGTTACAGGGGATTACTGAAGCTTTCTTT	CASSLLQGITEAFF
-	TRBV19	-	TRBJ1-5	13	TGTGCCACCGACTCACAGGCTAATCAGCCCCAGCATTTT	CATDSQANQPQHF
-	TRBV7-9	-	TRBJ2-4	13	TGTGCCAGCAGCTCGAGCTCCGGAAACATTCAGTACTTC	CASSSSSGNIQYF
-	TRBV19	-	TRBJ2-7	14	TGTGCCAGTAGTCCCACAGGACAGCCCTACGAGCAGTACTTC	CASSPTGQPYEQYF
-	TRBV2	TRBD1	TRBJ2-2	14	TGTGCCAGCAGTGCGGGACAGGGAAACGGGGAGCTGTTTTTT	CASSAGQGNGELFF
-	TRBV6-4	TRBD2	TRBJ2-1	16	TGTGCCAGCAGTGACTCGGCTAGCGGGATGTACAATGAGCAGTTCTTC	CASSDSASGMYNEQFF
-	TRBV2	-	TRBJ2-5	14	TGTGCCAGCAGTCCCCAGGGCCCCCAAGAGACCCAGTACTTC	CASSPQGPQETQYF
-	TRBV7-8	TRBD2	TRBJ2-3	15	TGTGCCAGCACCCTAGGGTGGCGGGGGTACCCGACGCAGTATTTT	CASTLGWRGYPTQYF
-	TRBV19	-	TRBJ1-2	13	TGTGCCAGTAGTACAGGGGCTAACTATGGCTACACCTTC	CASSTGANYGYTF
-	TRBV14	TRBD1	TRBJ1-5	14	TGTGCCAGCAGCCAGACAGGGATTAATCAGCCCCAGCATTTT	CASSQTGINQPQHF
once	TRBV5-4	-	TRBJ2-1	17	TGTGCCAGCAGCTTGCCGGGGTGGGAGAGGTCCTACAATGAGCAGTTCTTC	CASSLPGWERSYNEQFF
-	TRBV7-6	-	TRBJ1-6	16	TGTGCCAGCAGCGTGGAGGGACTTCTGTCGGATTCACCCCTCCACTTT	CASSVEGLLSDSPLHF
-	TRBV29-1	-	TRBJ1-2	14	TGCAGCGTCAGGGGAGGGATTGCCTTAACTGGCTACACCTTC	CSVRGGIALTGYTF
few	TRBV27	-	TRBJ2-7	13	TGTGCCAGCAGTAGGGGACTTCACTACGAGCAGTACTTC	CASSRGLHYEQYF